This T cell receptor (beta chain) was sequenced in a study of blood T cell repertoires in COVID-19. The overall study: Acute and convalescent COVID-19 samples came from the United States, Italy and Spain. T cells, B-cell-depleted T cells, or PBMCs provided the cDNA or gDNA that served as material.

As handled by the study authors: Amplification from reference gene primers served as the basis for estimated nucleated cell counts. The method was immunoSEQ multiplex PCR; TCRdb's version includes in-frame clones alone and lacks a portion of them. V and J calls and clone size are as listed in that table; D and trimming were resolved from the DNA. The sample has about 200,000 clones; about 89% are singletons. This CDR3 spans 17 amino acids. Germline-derived CDR1 and CDR2 are MDHEN and SYDVKM. Trimming shortened V by 5 bases and J by 0 bases, and 17 bases separated the two germline ends. Sequencing was performed on PBMCs or T cells enriched from blood (not recorded which). The TCR was taken from a woman aged 18-29 years who had recovered from COVID-19. J is TRBJ1-5 and V is TRBV28, with TRBD1 as a possible D gene (5 bases). The CDR3: CASSPHRQGVSNQPQHF. CDR3 coding DNA: TGTGCCAGCAGTCCTCATCGGCAGGGTGTTAGCAATCAGCCCCAGCATTTT.